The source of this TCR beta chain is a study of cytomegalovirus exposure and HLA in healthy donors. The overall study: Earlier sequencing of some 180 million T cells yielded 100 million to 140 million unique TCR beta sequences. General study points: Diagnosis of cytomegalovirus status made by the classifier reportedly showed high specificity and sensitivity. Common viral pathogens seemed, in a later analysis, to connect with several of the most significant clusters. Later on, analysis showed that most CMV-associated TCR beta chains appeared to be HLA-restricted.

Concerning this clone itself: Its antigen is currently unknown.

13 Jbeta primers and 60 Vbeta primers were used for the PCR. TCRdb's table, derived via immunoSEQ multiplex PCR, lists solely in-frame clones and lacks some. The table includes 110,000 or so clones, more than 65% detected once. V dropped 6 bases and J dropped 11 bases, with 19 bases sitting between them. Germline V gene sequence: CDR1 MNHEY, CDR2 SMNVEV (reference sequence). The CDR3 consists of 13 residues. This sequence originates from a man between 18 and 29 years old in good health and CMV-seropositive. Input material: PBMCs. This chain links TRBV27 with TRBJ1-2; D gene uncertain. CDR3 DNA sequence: TGTGCCAGCAGCAACAACCCCGCAGAGCGGTACACCTTC. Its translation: CASSNNPAERYTF.